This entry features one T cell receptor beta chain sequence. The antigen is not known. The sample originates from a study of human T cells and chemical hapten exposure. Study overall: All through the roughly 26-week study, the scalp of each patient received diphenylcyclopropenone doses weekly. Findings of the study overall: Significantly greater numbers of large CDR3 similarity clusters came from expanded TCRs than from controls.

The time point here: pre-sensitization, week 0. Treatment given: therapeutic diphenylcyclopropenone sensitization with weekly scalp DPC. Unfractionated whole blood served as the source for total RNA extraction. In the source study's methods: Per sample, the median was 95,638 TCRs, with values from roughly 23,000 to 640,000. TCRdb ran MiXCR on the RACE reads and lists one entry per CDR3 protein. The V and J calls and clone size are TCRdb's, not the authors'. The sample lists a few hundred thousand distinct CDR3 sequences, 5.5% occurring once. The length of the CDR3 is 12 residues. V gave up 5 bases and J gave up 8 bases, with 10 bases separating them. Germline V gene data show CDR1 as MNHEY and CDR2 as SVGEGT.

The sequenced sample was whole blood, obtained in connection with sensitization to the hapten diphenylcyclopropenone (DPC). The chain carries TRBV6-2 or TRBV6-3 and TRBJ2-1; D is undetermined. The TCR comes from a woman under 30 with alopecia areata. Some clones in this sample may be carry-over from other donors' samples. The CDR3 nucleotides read TGTGCCAGCAGTCTAACTCGGGATGAGCAGTTCTTC. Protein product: CASSLTRDEQFF.